The present entry profiles one T cell receptor (beta chain) with its context. The data were taken from a study of blood T cell repertoires in COVID-19. The CDR3 length is 14 residues. With 8 bases removed from V and 4 bases from J, the gap between germline ends came to 15 bases. From germline, CDR1 is SEHNR and CDR2 FQNEAQ (reference sequence). Generated by immunoSEQ multiplex PCR, the TCRdb table keeps only in-frame clones and is missing some. Here the sample spans 150,000 to 250,000 clones, about 76% being singletons. The rearrangement uses TRBV7-9 and TRBJ2-1; D is ambiguous. The TCR sequence derives from a woman in her thirties or forties with COVID-19, enrolled during active disease. Source material: peripheral blood. CDR3 bases: TGTGCCAGCCACGGGTGGCCCCTATACAATGAGCAGTTCTTC. Amino acids: CASHGWPLYNEQFF.